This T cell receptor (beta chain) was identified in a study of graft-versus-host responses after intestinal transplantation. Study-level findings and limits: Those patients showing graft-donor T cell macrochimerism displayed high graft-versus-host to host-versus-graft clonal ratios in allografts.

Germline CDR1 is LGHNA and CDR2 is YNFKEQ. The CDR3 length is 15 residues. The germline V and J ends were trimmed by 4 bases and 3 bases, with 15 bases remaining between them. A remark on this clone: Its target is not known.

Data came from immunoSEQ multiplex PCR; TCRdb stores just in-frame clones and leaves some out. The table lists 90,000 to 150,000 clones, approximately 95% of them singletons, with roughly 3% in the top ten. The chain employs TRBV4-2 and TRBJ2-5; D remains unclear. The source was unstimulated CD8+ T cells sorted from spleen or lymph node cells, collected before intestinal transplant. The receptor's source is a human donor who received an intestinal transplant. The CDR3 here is CASSLKKGREETQYF. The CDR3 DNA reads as TGTGCCAGCAGCCTAAAGAAGGGCAGAGAAGAGACCCAGTACTTC.